What follows are 10 T cell receptor beta chains derived from one specimen sequenced in a study of cytomegalovirus exposure and HLA in healthy donors. Primers for the PCR totalled 60 Vbeta and 13 Jbeta. TCRdb's table, derived via immunoSEQ multiplex PCR, lists solely in-frame clones and lacks some. The table lists about 72,000 clones, over 75% of them singletons. Sequenced sample: PBMCs. Every receptor here comes from a human donor in good health.

The V gene is TRBV2, the J gene TRBJ2-5; 9 positions match TRBD2. The CDR3 is 15 amino acids. Germline CDR1 and CDR2: SNHLY and FYNNEI. With V trimmed by 5 bases and J by 1 base, 5 bases remained unmatched. Here the CDR3 DNA reads TGTGCCAGCAGTAAGGGAGCGGGGGGCCAAGAGACCCAGTACTTC. It codes for CASSKGAGGQETQYF.

This clone was counted only a few times. The chain joins TRBV4-3 to TRBJ1-2; D perhaps matches TRBD1 (6 bases). The V and J ends lost 0 bases and 3 bases respectively, with 14 bases between them. The CDR3 loop spans 16 amino acids. Per germline, CDR1 LGHNA and CDR2 YSLEER. CDR3 nucleotides: TGCGCCAGCAGCCAAGAAAGGGCCGGGGGGCACTATGGCTACACCTTC. It is translated as CASSQERAGGHYGYTF.

The rearrangement uses TRBV6-6 and TRBJ2-7; 9 positions match TRBD1. This CDR3 spans 15 amino acids. Unmatched junction bases numbered 2, after V lost 2 bases and J lost 0 bases. Germline V CDR1 and CDR2: MNHNY, SVGAGI (reference sequence). In DNA form, the CDR3 reads TGTGCCAGCAGTTACCAGGGACAGGGCTCCTACGAGCAGTACTTC. Encoded protein: CASSYQGQGSYEQYF.

V usage is TRBV6-5 and J usage is TRBJ2-7, with 7 bases that match TRBD1. The germline gives CDR1 MNHEY, CDR2 SVGAGI. CDR3 length equals 14 residues. Unmatched junction bases numbered 5, after V lost 0 bases and J lost 6 bases. The CDR3 reads CASSYSTGAGEQYF. The CDR3 bases are TGTGCCAGCAGTTACTCAACAGGGGCCGGCGAGCAGTACTTC.

This chain connects TRBV27 to TRBJ1-2; maybe TRBD1 (5 bases). V was shortened by 5 bases and J by 7 bases, with 17 bases between the two germline ends. Germline V lookup: CDR1 MNHEY, CDR2 SMNVEV (reference sequence). The CDR3 runs to 14 residues. CDR3 coding DNA: TGTGCCAGCAGTGACACCGGGAGGAGGGGTGGCTACACCTTC. Translated: CASSDTGRRGGYTF.

Remarks on this clone: Other DNA sequences in the same sample also yield this CDR3. The genes are TRBV6-5 and TRBJ1-1; no clear D gene. Trimming took off 6 bases at V and 1 base at J, with 6 bases between the two ends. Germline CDR1 MNHEY, CDR2 SVGAGI. CDR3 length equals 12 residues. The chain's CDR3 is CASRRGNTEAFF. Written as DNA, the CDR3 is TGTGCCAGCAGACGGGGGAACACTGAAGCTTTCTTT.

The chain combines TRBV14 with TRBJ1-1, with D tentatively TRBD1 (6 bases). Germline-derived CDR1 and CDR2 are SGHDN and FVKESK. The CDR3 sequence is 16 residues long. V shed 4 bases and J shed 5 bases, with 20 bases lying between them. Written as DNA, the CDR3 is TGTGCCAGCAGCCCGACCAGGGGCGCGGGTGTAACTGAAGCTTTCTTT. Its translation: CASSPTRGAGVTEAFF.

The chain couples TRBV19 to TRBJ1-3; TRBD1 is a possible D gene (5 bases). V lost 3 bases to trimming and J lost 0 bases, with 9 bases between them. Germline assignment: CDR1 LNHDA and CDR2 SQIVND (reference sequence). The CDR3 covers 15 residues. CDR3 sequence: CASSITGGSGNTIYF. CDR3 sequence (DNA): TGTGCCAGTAGTATTACGGGGGGCTCTGGAAACACCATATATTTT. The variable domain in full, completed from reference TRBV19 and TRBJ1-3, reads DGGITQSPKYLFRKEGQNVTLSCEQNLNHDAMYWYRQDPGQGLRLIYYSQIVNDFQKGDIAEGYSVSREKKESFPLTVTSAQKNPTAFYLCASSITGGSGNTIYFGEGSWLTVV.

The rearrangement links TRBV7-9 to TRBJ1-2; 7 bases agree with TRBD1. From germline, CDR1 is SEHNR and CDR2 FQNEAQ (reference sequence). There are 16 residues in the CDR3. V was pared by 4 bases and J by 4 bases, with 12 bases of the junction left unmatched. In DNA, the CDR3 is TGTGCCAGCAGCTACCGAGTGACAGGGTCCAGCTATGGCTACACCTTC. Its translation is CASSYRVTGSSYGYTF. Complete variable domain (other parts from reference TRBV7-9 and TRBJ1-2): DTGVSQNPRHKITKRGQNVTFRCDPISEHNRLYWYRQTLGQGPEFLTYFQNEAQLEKSRLLSDRFSAERPKGSFSTLEIQRTEQGDSAMYLCASSYRVTGSSYGYTFGSGTRLTVV.

This sequence joins TRBV28 and TRBJ2-4; 11 positions match TRBD2. The germline V gene has CDR1 MDHEN and CDR2 SYDVKM. J was trimmed by 8 bases and V by 7 bases; bases with no gene match: 10. The CDR3 covers 15 residues. The CDR3 sequence is CASTRSGGARDIQYF. CDR3 nucleotides: TGTGCCAGCACCCGTAGCGGGGGGGCCCGGGACATTCAGTACTTC.